Included here is one T cell receptor (beta chain) sequence, with context. Its target is not known. The data are from a study of Ad26.COV2.S vaccination and SARS-CoV-2 variants. Findings and caveats of the study: Spike-specific TCR breadth ran higher among vaccine recipients than placebo recipients. After vaccination, substantial breadth of spike-specific CD8+ and CD4+ responses was reported. The TCR breadth and depth analyses may have understated or missed part of the total T cell responses.

The CDR3 consists of 13 residues. Germline-derived CDR1 and CDR2 are MNHEY and SVGAGI. The V end was cut by 4 bases, the J end by 1 base, with 5 bases between. The data were produced by immunoSEQ multiplex PCR, yet TCRdb's version contains in-frame clones alone and is incomplete. The data show around 140,000 clones, 86% seen once. This receptor was obtained from a human donor who had recovered from COVID-19. Source: peripheral blood, taken after recovery from COVID-19. V gene TRBV6-5 combines with J gene TRBJ1-3; the D is unclear. The CDR3: CASSSISGNTIYF. The CDR3 DNA reads TGTGCCAGCAGTTCGATTTCTGGAAACACCATATATTTT.